These 8 T cell receptor beta chains came from one sample sequenced in a study of neurological immune-mediated disorders. TCRdb processed the 5' RACE reads anew with MiXCR; each CDR3 protein has one entry. This table has 17,000 or so distinct CDR3 sequences, under 35% appearing once. Sequenced: PBMCs. The receptors were gathered from a man aged 45 to 65 with HTLV-1-associated myelopathy (HAM/TSP).

The chain joins TRBV27 to TRBJ2-7; D call uncertain. V lost 5 bases and J lost 3, with 11 bases in between. The CDR3 runs to 13 residues. Per the germline V gene, CDR1 is MNHEY and CDR2 is SMNVEV (reference sequence). CDR3 sequence reads: CASSPRHGYEQYF. Written as DNA, the CDR3 is TGTGCCAGCAGTCCCCGTCACGGCTACGAGCAGTACTTC.

This clonotype has just a few counts. The gene calls are TRBV5-6 and TRBJ2-5; D remains ambiguous. Deletions cut 0 bases from V and 1 base from J, with 4 bases between. The CDR3 length is 13 residues. Germline V gene lookup returns CDR1 SGHDT and CDR2 YYEEEE. The CDR3 spells CASSLASQETQYF. For the CDR3, the DNA is TGTGCCAGCAGCTTGGCTAGCCAAGAGACCCAGTACTTC.

The V and J genes are TRBV7-6 and TRBJ1-1; perhaps TRBD1 as D (5 bases). Germline V gene lookup returns CDR1 SGHVS and CDR2 FNYEAQ. V was trimmed by 1 base and J by 1 base, leaving 10 bases between them. The CDR3 contains 15 residues. CDR3 DNA sequence: TGTGCCAGCAGCTTAGGGGCAGGGAAGAACACTGAAGCTTTCTTT. This gives the protein CASSLGAGKNTEAFF.

This clonotype appeared many times. The gene calls are TRBV7-8 and TRBJ1-4; D ambiguous. The V end was cut by 5 bases, the J end by 0 bases, with 7 bases between. The CDR3 totals 14 residues. Germline CDR1 reads SGHVS; CDR2 reads FQNEAQ. The CDR3 DNA follows: TGTGCCAGCAGCCTAGGGACAACTAATGAAAAACTGTTTTTT. It encodes CASSLGTTNEKLFF.

This clonotype was seen ten or more times. The V call is TRBV6-6, the J call TRBJ2-7; perhaps TRBD1 as D (6 bases). The V end was cut by 2 bases, the J end by 11 bases, with 13 bases between. The V gene's germline CDR1 is MNHNY and CDR2 SVGAGI (reference sequence). The CDR3 is made up of 12 amino acids. The CDR3 here is CASSYGDTREYF. In DNA, the CDR3 is TGTGCCAGCAGTTACGGGGACACCCGAGAGTACTTC.

This clonotype showed up many times. The rearrangement links TRBV4-2 to TRBJ1-2; D gene unclear. Trimming took off 4 bases at V and 3 bases at J, with 12 bases between the two ends. CDR1 is LGHNA, CDR2 YNFKEQ, per germline. This CDR3 is 14 amino acids long. Written as DNA, the CDR3 is TGTGCCAGCAGCCTACACTTGAGTGACTATGGCTACACCTTC. Translated: CASSLHLSDYGYTF.

This clonotype has ten or more counts. The chain couples TRBV12-3 or TRBV12-4 to TRBJ1-2; TRBD1 is a possible D gene (5 bases). The CDR3 covers 14 residues. V lost 4 bases and J lost 1, with 10 bases in between. This CDR3 is CASSSGAINYGYTF. The CDR3 region has the DNA TGTGCCAGCAGTTCCGGGGCTATTAACTATGGCTACACCTTC.

This clonotype was found a few times. The chain couples TRBV19 to TRBJ1-5, with a tentative D call TRBD1 (6 bases). The CDR3 is made up of 14 amino acids. Germline V gives CDR1 LNHDA, CDR2 SQIVND (reference sequence). The V end was cut by 5 bases, the J end by 7 bases, with 15 bases between. CDR3 residues: CASSLGTRSQPQHF. CDR3 coding DNA: TGTGCCAGTAGTTTGGGGACACGGAGCCAGCCCCAGCATTTT.